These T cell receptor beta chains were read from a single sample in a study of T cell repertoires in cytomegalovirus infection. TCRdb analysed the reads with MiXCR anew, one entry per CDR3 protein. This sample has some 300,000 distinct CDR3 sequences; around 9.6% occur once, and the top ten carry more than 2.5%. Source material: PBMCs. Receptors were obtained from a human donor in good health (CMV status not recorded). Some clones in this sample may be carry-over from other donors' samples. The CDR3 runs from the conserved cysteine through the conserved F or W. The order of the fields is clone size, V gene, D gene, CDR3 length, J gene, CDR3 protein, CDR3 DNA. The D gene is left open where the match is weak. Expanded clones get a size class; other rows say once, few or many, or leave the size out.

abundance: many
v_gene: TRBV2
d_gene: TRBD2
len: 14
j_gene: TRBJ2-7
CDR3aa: CARRSLAGNYEQYF
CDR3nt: TGTGCCCGCCGATCGCTAGCGGGGAACTACGAGCAGTACTTC

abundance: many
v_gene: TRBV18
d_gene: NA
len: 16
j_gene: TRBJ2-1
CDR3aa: CASSPPGSSGDNEQFF
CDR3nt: TGTGCCAGCTCACCACCAGGCAGTTCTGGGGACAATGAGCAGTTCTTC

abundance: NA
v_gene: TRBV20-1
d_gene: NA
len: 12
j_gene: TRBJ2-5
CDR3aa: CSASGFQETQYF
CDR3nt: TGCAGTGCTAGCGGCTTCCAAGAGACCCAGTACTTC

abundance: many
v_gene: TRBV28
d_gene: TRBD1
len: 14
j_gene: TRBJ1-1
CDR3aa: CASSFRDSYKEAFF
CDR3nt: TGTGCCAGCAGTTTCAGGGACAGTTATAAAGAAGCTTTCTTT

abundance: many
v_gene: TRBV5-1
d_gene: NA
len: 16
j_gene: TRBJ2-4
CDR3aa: CASSLGSVRGENIQYF
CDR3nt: TGCGCCAGCAGCTTGGGGTCCGTCAGGGGAGAAAACATTCAGTACTTC

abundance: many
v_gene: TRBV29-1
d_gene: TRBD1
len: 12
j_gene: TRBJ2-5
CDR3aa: CSSGTAQETQYF
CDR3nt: TGCAGCTCCGGGACAGCCCAAGAGACCCAGTACTTC

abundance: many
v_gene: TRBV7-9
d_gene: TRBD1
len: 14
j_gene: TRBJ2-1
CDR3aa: CASPGQGTFNEQFF
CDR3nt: TGTGCCAGCCCTGGACAGGGGACCTTCAATGAGCAGTTCTTC

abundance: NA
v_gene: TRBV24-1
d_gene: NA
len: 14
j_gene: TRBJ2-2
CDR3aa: CATSELQGSGELFF
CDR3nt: TGTGCCACCAGTGAACTACAGGGTTCCGGGGAGCTGTTTTTT

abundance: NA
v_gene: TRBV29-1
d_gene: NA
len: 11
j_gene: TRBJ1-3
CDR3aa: CSVEQGNTIYF
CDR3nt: TGCAGCGTTGAACAGGGTAACACCATATATTTT

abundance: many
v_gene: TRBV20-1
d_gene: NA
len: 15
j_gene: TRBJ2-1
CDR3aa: CSARSGDWSYNEQFF
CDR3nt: TGCAGTGCTAGGTCGGGGGATTGGTCCTACAATGAGCAGTTCTTC

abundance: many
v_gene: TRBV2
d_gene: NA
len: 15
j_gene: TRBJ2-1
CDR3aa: CASSASMSSYNEQFF
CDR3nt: TGTGCCAGCAGTGCCAGTATGAGCTCCTACAATGAGCAGTTCTTC

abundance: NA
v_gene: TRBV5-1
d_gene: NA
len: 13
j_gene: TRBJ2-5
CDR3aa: CASSRGRWETQYF
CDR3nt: TGCGCCAGCAGTCGGGGAAGATGGGAGACCCAGTACTTC

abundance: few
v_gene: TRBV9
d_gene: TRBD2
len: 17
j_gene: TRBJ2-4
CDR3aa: CASSPPGLAASGNIQYF
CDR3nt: TGTGCCAGCAGCCCCCCGGGACTAGCGGCTTCGGGAAACATTCAGTACTTC

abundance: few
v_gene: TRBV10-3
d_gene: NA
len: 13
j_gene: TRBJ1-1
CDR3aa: CAASTAENTEAFF
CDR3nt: TGTGCCGCCTCGACTGCCGAGAACACTGAAGCTTTCTTT

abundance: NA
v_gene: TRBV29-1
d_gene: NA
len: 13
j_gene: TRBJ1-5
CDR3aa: CSVVGGANQPQHF
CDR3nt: TGCAGCGTTGTAGGGGGGGCGAATCAGCCCCAGCATTTT

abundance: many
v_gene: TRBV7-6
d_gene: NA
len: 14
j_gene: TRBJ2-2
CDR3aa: CASSLETSTGELFF
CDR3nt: TGTGCCAGCAGCTTAGAAACTAGCACCGGGGAGCTGTTTTTT

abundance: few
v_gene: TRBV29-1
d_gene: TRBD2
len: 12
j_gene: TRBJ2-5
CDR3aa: CSVEGGRGTQYF
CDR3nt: TGCAGCGTTGAGGGAGGGCGAGGGACCCAGTACTTC

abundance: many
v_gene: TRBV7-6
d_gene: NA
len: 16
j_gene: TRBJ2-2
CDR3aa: CASSSETRSYTGELFF
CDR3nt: TGTGCCAGCAGCTCCGAGACTAGGAGTTACACCGGGGAGCTGTTTTTT

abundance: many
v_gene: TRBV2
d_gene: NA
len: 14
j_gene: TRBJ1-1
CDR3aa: CASSTTDGNTEAFF
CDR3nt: TGTGCCAGCAGTACTACGGACGGGAACACTGAAGCTTTCTTT

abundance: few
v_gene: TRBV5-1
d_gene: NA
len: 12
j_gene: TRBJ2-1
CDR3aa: CASSPEYNEGFF
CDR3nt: TGCGCCAGCAGCCCAGAGTACAATGAGGGGTTCTTC

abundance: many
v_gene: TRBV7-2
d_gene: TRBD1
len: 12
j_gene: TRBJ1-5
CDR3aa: CASSLGTALLHF
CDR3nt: TGTGCCAGCAGCCTTGGGACAGCCCTCCTCCATTTT

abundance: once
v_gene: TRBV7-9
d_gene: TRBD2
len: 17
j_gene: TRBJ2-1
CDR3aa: CASSPTGGGVSNNEQFF
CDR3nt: TGTGCCAGCAGCCCCACGGGCGGGGGGGTCTCGAACAATGAGCAGTTCTTC

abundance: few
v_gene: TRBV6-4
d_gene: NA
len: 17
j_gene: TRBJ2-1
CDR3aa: CASRLGYGGGHYNEQFF
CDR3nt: TGTGCCAGCAGACTGGGTTATGGCGGGGGCCACTACAATGAGCAGTTCTTC

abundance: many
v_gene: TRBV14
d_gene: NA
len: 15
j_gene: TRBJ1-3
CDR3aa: CASSQVIGVGNTIYF
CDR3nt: TGTGCCAGCAGCCAAGTCATAGGGGTTGGAAACACCATATATTTT

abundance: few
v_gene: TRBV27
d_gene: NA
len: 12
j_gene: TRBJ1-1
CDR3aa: CATSDGNTEAFF
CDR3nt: TGTGCCACTTCGGACGGCAACACTGAAGCTTTCTTT

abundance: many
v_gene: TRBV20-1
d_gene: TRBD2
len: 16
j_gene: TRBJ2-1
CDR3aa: CSAREASGGAYNEQFF
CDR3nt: TGCAGTGCTAGAGAAGCTAGCGGGGGGGCCTACAATGAGCAGTTCTTC

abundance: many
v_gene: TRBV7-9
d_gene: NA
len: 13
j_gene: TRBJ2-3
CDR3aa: CASSLDGPDTQYF
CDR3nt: TGTGCCAGCAGCTTAGATGGGCCAGATACGCAGTATTTT

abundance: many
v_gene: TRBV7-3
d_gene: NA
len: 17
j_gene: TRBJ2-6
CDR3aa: CASSLTPGLGGANVLTF
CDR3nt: TGTGCCAGCAGCTTAACGCCGGGTCTGGGTGGGGCCAACGTCCTGACTTTC

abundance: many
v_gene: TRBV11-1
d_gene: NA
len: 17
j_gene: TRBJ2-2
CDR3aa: CASSLAGAGANTGELFF
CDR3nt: TGTGCCAGCAGCCTGGCAGGGGCCGGGGCGAACACCGGGGAGCTGTTTTTT

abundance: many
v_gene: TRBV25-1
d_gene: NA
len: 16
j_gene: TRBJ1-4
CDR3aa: CASSEYQDRQREKLFF
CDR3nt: TGTGCCAGCAGTGAATACCAAGACAGGCAGCGTGAAAAACTGTTTTTT

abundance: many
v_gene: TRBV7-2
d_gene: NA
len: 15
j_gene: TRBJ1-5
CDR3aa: CASSLATGVNQPQHF
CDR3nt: TGTGCCAGCAGCTTAGCGACAGGAGTCAATCAGCCCCAGCATTTT

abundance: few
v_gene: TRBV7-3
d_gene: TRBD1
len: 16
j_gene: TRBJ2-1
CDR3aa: CASSLDGTGGIGEQFF
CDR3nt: TGTGCCAGCAGCTTGGATGGGACAGGGGGTATCGGTGAGCAGTTCTTC

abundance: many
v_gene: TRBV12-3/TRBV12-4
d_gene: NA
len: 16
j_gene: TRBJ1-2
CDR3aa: CASSLRIRGAIYGYTF
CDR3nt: TGTGCCAGCAGTCTCCGGATCAGGGGCGCTATCTATGGCTACACCTTC

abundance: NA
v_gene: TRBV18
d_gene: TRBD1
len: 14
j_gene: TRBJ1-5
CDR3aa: CASSIGTGEQPQHF
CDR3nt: TGTGCCAGCTCCATAGGGACAGGGGAACAGCCCCAGCATTTT

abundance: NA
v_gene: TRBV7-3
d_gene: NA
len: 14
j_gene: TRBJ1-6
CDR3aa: CASSSGLGNSPLHF
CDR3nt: TGTGCCAGCAGCTCCGGACTGGGAAATTCACCCCTCCACTTT

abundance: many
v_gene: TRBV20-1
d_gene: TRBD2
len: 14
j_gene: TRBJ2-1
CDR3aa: CSAIRLAGEIEQFF
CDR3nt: TGCAGTGCCATAAGACTAGCGGGGGAAATTGAGCAGTTCTTC

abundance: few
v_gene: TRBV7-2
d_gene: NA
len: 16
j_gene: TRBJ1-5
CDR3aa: CASSLRRTDSNQPQHF
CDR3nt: TGTGCCAGCAGCTTACGGCGGACAGACAGCAATCAGCCCCAGCATTTT

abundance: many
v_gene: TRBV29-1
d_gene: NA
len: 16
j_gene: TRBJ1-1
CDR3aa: CSVEPVRPVKNTEAFF
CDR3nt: TGCAGCGTTGAACCGGTGAGACCGGTCAAGAACACTGAAGCTTTCTTT

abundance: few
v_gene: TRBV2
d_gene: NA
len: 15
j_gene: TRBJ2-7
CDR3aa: CASTPLVGSSYEQYF
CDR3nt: TGTGCCAGCACCCCCTTGGTGGGGAGCTCCTACGAGCAGTACTTC

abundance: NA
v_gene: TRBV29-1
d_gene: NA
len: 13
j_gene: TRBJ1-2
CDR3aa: CSVEDRRSRGYTF
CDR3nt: TGCAGCGTTGAAGATCGTCGCAGTCGCGGCTACACCTTC

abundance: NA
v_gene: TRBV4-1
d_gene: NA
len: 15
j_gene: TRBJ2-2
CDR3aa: CASSPRTDNTGELFF
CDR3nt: TGCGCCAGCAGCCCCAGGACAGACAACACCGGGGAGCTGTTTTTT

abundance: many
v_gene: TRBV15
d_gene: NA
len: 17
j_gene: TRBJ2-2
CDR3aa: CATSRDQPGTNTGELFF
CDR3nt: TGTGCCACCAGCAGAGATCAGCCGGGGACGAACACCGGGGAGCTGTTTTTT

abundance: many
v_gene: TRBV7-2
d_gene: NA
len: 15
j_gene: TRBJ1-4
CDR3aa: CASSSGDSLNEKLFF
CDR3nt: TGTGCCAGCAGCTCCGGTGACAGTTTAAACGAAAAACTGTTTTTT

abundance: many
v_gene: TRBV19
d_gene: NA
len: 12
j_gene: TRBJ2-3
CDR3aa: CASSFGLDTQYF
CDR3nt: TGTGCCAGTAGTTTCGGATTAGATACGCAGTATTTT

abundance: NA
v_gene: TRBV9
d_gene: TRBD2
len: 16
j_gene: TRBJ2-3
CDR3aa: CASSVGLAGSPDTQYF
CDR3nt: TGTGCCAGCAGCGTAGGACTAGCGGGGAGTCCAGATACGCAGTATTTT